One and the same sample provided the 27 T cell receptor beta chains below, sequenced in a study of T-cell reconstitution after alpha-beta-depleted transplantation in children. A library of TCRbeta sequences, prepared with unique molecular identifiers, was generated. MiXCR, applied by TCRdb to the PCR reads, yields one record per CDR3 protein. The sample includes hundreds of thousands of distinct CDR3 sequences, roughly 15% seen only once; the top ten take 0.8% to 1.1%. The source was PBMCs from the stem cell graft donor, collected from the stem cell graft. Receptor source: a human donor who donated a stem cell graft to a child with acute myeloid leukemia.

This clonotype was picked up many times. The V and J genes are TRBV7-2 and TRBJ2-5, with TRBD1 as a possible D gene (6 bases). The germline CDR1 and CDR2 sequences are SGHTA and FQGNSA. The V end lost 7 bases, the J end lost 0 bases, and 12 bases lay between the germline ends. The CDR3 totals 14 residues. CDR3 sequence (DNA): TGTGCCAGCACCCAGGGGAGCAACCAAGAGACCCAGTACTTC. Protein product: CASTQGSNQETQYF.

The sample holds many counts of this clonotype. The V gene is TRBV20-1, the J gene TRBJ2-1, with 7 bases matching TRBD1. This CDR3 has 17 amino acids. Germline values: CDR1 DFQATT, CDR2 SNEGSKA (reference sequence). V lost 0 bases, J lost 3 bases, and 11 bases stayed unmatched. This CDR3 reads CSARDFGPGQSYNEQFF. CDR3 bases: TGCAGTGCTAGAGATTTTGGGCCGGGACAGAGCTACAATGAGCAGTTCTTC.

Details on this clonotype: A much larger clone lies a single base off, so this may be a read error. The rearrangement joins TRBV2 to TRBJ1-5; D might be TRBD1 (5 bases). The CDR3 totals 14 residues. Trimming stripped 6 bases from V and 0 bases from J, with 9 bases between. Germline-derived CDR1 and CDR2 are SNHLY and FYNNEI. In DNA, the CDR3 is TGTGCCAGCAGGCAGGGCGGTAGCAATCAGCCCCAGCATTTT. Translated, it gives CASRQGGSNQPQHF.

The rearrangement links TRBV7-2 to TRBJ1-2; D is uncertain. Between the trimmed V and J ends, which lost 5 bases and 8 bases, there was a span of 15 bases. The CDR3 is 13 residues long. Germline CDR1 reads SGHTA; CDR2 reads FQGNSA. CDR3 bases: TGTGCCAGCAGCCAAACTCTGGGAGGCGGCTACACCTTC. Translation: CASSQTLGGGYTF.

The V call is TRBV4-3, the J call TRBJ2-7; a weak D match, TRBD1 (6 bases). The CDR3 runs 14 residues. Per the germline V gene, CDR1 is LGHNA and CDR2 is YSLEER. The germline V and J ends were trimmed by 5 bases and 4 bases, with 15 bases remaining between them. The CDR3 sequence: CASSATQGSYEQYF. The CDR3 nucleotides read TGCGCCAGCAGCGCGACACAGGGATCTTACGAGCAGTACTTC.

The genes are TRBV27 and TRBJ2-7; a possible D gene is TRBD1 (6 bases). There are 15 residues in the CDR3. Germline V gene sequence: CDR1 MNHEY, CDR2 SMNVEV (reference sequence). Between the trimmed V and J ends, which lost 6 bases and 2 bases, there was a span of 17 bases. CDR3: CASRKQGQRTYEQYV. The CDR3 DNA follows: TGTGCCAGCAGGAAACAGGGACAAAGGACCTACGAGCAGTACGTC.

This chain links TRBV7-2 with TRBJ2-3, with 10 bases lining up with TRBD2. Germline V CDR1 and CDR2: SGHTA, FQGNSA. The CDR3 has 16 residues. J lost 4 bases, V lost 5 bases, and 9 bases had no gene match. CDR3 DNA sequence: TGTGCCAGCAGCCCCCGACTGAGCGGGGGGGCAGATACGCAGTATTTT. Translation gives CASSPRLSGGADTQYF.

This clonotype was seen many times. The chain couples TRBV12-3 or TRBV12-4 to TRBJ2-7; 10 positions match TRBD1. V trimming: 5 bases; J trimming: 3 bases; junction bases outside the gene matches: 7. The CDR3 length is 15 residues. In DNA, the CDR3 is TGTGCCAGCAGTCGCGGGACAGGGGCGGTCTACGAGCAGTACTTC. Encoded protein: CASSRGTGAVYEQYF.

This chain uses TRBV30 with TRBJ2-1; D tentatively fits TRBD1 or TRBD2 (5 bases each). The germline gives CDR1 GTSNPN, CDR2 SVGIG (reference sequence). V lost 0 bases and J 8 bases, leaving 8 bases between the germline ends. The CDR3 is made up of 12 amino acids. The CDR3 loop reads CAWSVLGDEQFF. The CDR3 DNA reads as TGTGCCTGGAGTGTACTGGGGGATGAGCAGTTCTTC.

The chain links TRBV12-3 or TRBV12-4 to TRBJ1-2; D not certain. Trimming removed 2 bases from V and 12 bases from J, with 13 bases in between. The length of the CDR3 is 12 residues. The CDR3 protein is CASSLSRSDHTF. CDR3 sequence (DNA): TGTGCCAGCAGTTTAAGTCGGAGTGATCACACCTTC.

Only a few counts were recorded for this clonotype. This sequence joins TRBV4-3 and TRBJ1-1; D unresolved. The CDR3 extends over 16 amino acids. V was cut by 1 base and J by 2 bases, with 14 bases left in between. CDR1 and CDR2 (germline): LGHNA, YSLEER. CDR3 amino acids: CASSQVPGRRNTEAFF. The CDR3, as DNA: TGCGCCAGCAGCCAAGTCCCTGGACGGAGAAACACTGAAGCTTTCTTT.

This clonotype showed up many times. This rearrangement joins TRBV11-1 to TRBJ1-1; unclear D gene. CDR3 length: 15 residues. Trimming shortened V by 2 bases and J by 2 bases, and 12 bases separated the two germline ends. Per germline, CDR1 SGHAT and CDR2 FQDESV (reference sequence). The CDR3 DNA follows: TGTGCCAGCAGCTTAAGGTCGAGGACTAACACTGAAGCTTTCTTT. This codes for CASSLRSRTNTEAFF.

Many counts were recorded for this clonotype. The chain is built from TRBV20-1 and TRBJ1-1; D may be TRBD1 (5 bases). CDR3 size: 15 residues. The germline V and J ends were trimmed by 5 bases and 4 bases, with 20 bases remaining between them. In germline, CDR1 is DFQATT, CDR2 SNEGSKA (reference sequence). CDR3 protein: CSAPRSKGRITEAFF. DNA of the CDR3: TGCAGTGCTCCCCGGAGTAAGGGGAGGATCACTGAAGCTTTCTTT.

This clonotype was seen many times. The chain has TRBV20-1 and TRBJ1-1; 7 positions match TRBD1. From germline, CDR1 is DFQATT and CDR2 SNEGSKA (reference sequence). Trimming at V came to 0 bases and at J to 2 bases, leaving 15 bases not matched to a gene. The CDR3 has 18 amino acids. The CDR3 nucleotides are TGCAGTGCTAGAGATGGAGGGGGCTATTCGGTCGACAACACTGAAGCTTTCTTT. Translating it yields CSARDGGGYSVDNTEAFF.

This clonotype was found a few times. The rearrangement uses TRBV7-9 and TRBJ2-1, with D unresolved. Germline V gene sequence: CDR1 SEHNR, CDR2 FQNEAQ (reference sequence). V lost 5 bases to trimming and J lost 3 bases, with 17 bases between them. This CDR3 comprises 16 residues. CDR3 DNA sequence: TGTGCCAGCAGCGGGGATAGTAGCCCGAACTACAATGAGCAGTTCTTC. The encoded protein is CASSGDSSPNYNEQFF.

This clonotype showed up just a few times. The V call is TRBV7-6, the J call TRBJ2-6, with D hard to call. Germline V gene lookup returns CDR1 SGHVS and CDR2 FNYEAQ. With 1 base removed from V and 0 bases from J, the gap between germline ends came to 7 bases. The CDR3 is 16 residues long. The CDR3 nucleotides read TGTGCCAGCAGCTTAGAATCTTTCTCTGGGGCCAACGTCCTGACTTTC. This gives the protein CASSLESFSGANVLTF.

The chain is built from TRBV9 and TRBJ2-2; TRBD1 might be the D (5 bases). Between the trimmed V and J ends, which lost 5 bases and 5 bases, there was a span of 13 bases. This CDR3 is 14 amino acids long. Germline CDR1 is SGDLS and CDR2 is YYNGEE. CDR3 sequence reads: CASSDIGATGELFF. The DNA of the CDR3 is TGTGCCAGCAGTGATATAGGGGCGACCGGGGAGCTGTTTTTT.

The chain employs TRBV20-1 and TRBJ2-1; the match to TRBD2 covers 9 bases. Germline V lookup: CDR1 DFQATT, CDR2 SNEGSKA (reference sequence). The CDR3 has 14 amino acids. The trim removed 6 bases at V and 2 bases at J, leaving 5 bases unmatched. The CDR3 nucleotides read TGCAGTGCATCTAGCGGGGATGCCTACAATGAGCAGTTCTTC. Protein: CSASSGDAYNEQFF.

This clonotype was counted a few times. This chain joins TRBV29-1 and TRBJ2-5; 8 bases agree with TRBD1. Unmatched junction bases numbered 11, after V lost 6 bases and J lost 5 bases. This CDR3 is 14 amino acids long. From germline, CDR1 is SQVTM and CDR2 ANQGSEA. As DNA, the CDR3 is TGCAGCGTCAACGCCCCGGGACAGGCGGAGACCCAGTACTTC. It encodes CSVNAPGQAETQYF.

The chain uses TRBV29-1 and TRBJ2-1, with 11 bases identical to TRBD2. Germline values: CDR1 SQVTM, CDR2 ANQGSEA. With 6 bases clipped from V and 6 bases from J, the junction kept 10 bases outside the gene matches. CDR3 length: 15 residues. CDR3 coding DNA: TGCAGCGTGGAACAGACTAGCGGGGCAGTCAATGAGCAGTTCTTC. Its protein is CSVEQTSGAVNEQFF.

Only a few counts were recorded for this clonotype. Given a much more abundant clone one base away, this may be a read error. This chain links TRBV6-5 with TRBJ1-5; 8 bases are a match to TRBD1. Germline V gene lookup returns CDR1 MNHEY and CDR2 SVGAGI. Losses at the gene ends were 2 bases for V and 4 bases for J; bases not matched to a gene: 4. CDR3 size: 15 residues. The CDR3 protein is CASSYPNRGNQPQHF. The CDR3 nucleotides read TGTGCCAGCAGTTACCCTAACAGGGGGAATCAGCCCCAGCATTTT.

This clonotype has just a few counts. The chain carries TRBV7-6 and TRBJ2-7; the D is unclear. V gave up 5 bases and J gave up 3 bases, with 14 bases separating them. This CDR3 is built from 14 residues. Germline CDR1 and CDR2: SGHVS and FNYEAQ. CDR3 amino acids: CASSPTPQSYEQYV. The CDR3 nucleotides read TGTGCCAGCAGCCCCACTCCCCAGAGCTACGAGCAGTACGTC.

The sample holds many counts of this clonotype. CDR3 region: CASSQEAVTGELFF. The CDR3 nucleotides read TGCGCCAGCAGCCAAGAAGCAGTTACCGGGGAGCTGTTTTTT. The V call is TRBV4-3, the J call TRBJ2-2; the D is unclear. Germline values: CDR1 LGHNA, CDR2 YSLEER. The V and J ends lost 0 bases and 5 bases respectively, with 7 bases between them. There are 14 residues in the CDR3.

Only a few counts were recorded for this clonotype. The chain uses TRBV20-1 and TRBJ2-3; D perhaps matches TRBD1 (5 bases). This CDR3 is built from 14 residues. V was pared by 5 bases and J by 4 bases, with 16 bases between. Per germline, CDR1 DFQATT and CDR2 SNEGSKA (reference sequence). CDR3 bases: TGCAGTGCTCTGGGTCCATCCAGGGCAGATACGCAGTATTTT. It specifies CSALGPSRADTQYF.

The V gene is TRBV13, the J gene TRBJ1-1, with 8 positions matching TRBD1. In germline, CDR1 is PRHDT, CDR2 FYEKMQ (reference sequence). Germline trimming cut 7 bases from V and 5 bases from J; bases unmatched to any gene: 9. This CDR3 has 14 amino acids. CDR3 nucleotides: TGTGCCAGCATCCACTGGACAGGGCCGACTGAAGCTTTCTTT. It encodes CASIHWTGPTEAFF.

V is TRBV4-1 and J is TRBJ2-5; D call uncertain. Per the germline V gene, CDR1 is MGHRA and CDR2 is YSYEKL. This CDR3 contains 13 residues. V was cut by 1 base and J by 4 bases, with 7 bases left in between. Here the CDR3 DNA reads TGCGCCAGCAGCCAAGTCCTGGGAGAGACCCAGTACTTC. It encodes CASSQVLGETQYF.

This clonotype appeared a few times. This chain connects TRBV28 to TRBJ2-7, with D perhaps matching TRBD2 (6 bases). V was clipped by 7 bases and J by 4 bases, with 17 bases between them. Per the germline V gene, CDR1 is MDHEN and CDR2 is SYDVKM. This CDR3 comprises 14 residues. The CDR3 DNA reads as TGTGCCAGCATCAACGGGGGAAAGGGTTACGAGCAGTACTTC. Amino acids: CASINGGKGYEQYF.